The clone carrying this T cell receptor beta chain occurred many times. Its target is unknown. Disease duration under 2 months; hyperthyroidism patients were aged 18 to 65. Clinical symptoms, serum thyroxine and TRAb, thyroid ultrasound and orbital computed tomography were used for the diagnoses. These data come from a study of T cells in Graves' hyperthyroidism and ophthalmopathy. Study results and limitations: From stable hyperthyroidism, ophthalmopathy was set apart by a 13 V-J model. Blood samples included most of the expanded thyroid clonotypes exceeding 0.001.

The germline V and J ends were trimmed by 6 bases and 3 bases, with 15 bases remaining between them. The CDR3 is 15 residues long. RNA transcripts gave rise to amplified TCR beta CDR3 regions. During a first-round RT-PCR of the TCR CDR3, the HTBI primer set was used. TCRdb re-called the multiplex PCR reads with MiXCR, one entry per CDR3 protein. The data contain hundreds of thousands of distinct CDR3 sequences, 14% of them singletons. The sequenced sample was blood. This receptor was obtained from a woman younger than 30 with Graves' hyperthyroidism. The chain employs TRBV12-3 or TRBV12-4 and TRBJ1-5; the D gene is possibly TRBD1 (6 bases). The CDR3, as DNA: TGTGCCAGCAGCCGCAGGGGAGAGGCCAATCAGCCCCAGCATTTT. Protein: CASSRRGEANQPQHF.